The 25 T cell receptor beta chains in this list originate from one sample, sequenced in a study of blood T cells in healthy people across ages. Using a J-beta primer mix together with a sample-barcoded 5' primer, a second PCR was run for roughly 7 to 11 cycles. Via MiXCR, TCRdb re-called the 5' RACE reads, giving one row per CDR3 protein. Of about 1 million distinct CDR3 sequences listed, less than 50% are singletons. The sequencing input was blood. These receptors all come from a woman aged 60-70 years in good health.

This clonotype was counted once. The chain couples TRBV4-1 to TRBJ1-4; no clear D gene. The CDR3 has 18 amino acids. Germline CDR1 is MGHRA and CDR2 is YSYEKL. Trimming took off 0 bases at V and 1 base at J, with 15 bases between the two ends. The CDR3 here is CASSQEAATTETNEKLFF. Written as DNA, the CDR3 is TGCGCCAGCAGCCAAGAGGCCGCGACCACTGAAACTAATGAAAAACTGTTTTTT.

V is TRBV21-1 and J is TRBJ2-1; the table's D call TRBD2 went unverified against the DNA. TRBV21-1 is assigned pseudogene status. This CDR3 is 15 amino acids long. CDR3 amino acids: CASNLESGIDNEQFF. The CDR3 bases are TGTGCCAGCAACTTAGAAAGCGGAATCGACAATGAGCAGTTCTTC.

The V and J genes are TRBV4-1 and TRBJ2-1; D gene uncertain. V shed 4 bases and J shed 3 bases, with 13 bases lying between them. Germline V gene lookup returns CDR1 MGHRA and CDR2 YSYEKL. The CDR3 runs to 15 residues. CDR3: CASSRDGNLYNEQFF. The CDR3 region has the DNA TGCGCCAGCAGCCGAGATGGAAACCTCTACAATGAGCAGTTCTTC.

This clonotype was seen a few times. V and J are TRBV12-5 and TRBJ1-2; the D gene is possibly TRBD1 (5 bases). The germline V gene has CDR1 LGHNT and CDR2 FRNRAP. Trimming removed 8 bases from V and 5 bases from J, with 12 bases in between. This CDR3 has 12 residues. The CDR3 sequence is CASSTEIYGYTF. As DNA, the CDR3 is TGTGCTAGTTCGACAGAGATATATGGCTACACCTTC.

This clonotype appeared a few times. The V call is TRBV15, the J call TRBJ1-5; D might be TRBD1 (5 bases). V lost 0 bases to trimming and J lost 7 bases, with 13 bases between them. The CDR3 is 15 residues long. Germline V lookup: CDR1 LNHNV, CDR2 YYDKDF (reference sequence). The CDR3 DNA sequence: TGTGCCACCAGCAGAGATGTTTGGGGGGGACAGCCCCAGCATTTT. This codes for CATSRDVWGGQPQHF.

A remark on this clonotype: Possible read error: a much larger clone is one base away. The V call is TRBV5-5, the J call TRBJ2-1; maybe TRBD2 (6 bases). CDR3 length equals 15 residues. Germline V gene sequence: CDR1 SGHKS, CDR2 YYEKEE (reference sequence). CDR3 sequence (DNA): TGTGCCAGCAGCTTGGATTCCGGGAGCTACGATGAGCAGTTCTTC. Amino acid sequence: CASSLDSGSYDEQFF.

The V call is TRBV6-1, the J call TRBJ2-3; perhaps TRBD2 as D (6 bases). There are 16 residues in the CDR3. CDR1 is MNHNS and CDR2 is SASEGT in the germline V gene. V was cut by 4 bases and J by 2 bases, with 16 bases left in between. The CDR3 loop is CASSVGRFLFTDTQYF. CDR3 nucleotide sequence: TGTGCCAGCAGTGTGGGGAGGTTCCTTTTCACAGATACGCAGTATTTT.

The chain links TRBV7-8 to TRBJ2-7; tentatively, D is TRBD1 (5 bases). The CDR3 spans 16 residues. The V gene lost 3 bases and the J gene lost 0 bases, with 15 bases spanning the gap. Germline loops: CDR1 SGHVS, CDR2 FQNEAQ. CDR3 bases: TGTGCCAGCAGCTTCCGACAGCCTCCCTCCTCCTACGAGCAGTACTTC. Its protein product is CASSFRQPPSSYEQYF.

This clonotype was observed a handful of times. The gene calls are TRBV6-4 and TRBJ1-6; D possibly corresponds to TRBD1 (5 bases). This CDR3 has 19 amino acids. Trimming removed 2 bases from V and 7 bases from J, with 24 bases in between. Germline CDR1 is MRHNA and CDR2 is SNTAGT. For the CDR3, the DNA is TGTGCCAGCAGTGACAATAGACCCACCGGGGCCGCGCCAAATTCACCCCTCCACTTT. As protein: CASSDNRPTGAAPNSPLHF.

V is TRBV15 and J is TRBJ1-2; TRBD1 is a possible D gene (5 bases). This CDR3 is built from 13 residues. Trimming stripped 0 bases from V and 5 bases from J, with 7 bases between. Germline CDR1 LNHNV, CDR2 YYDKDF (reference sequence). This CDR3 reads CATSRDQGYGYTF. As DNA, the CDR3 is TGTGCCACCAGCAGAGATCAGGGATATGGCTACACCTTC.

The chain recombines TRBV6-6 with TRBJ2-1; possible D gene TRBD2, 6 bases. The J call may be mistaken, given a closer DNA end match to TRBJ2-7. This CDR3 comprises 14 residues. In germline, CDR1 is MNHNY, CDR2 SVGAGI (reference sequence). CDR3 coding DNA: TGTGCCAGCAGTAGAACTAGCAAAGACAATGAGCAGTACTTC. The encoded protein is CASSRTSKDNEQYF.

This clonotype was seen more than once but under ten times. The gene calls are TRBV20-1 and TRBJ1-6, with D possibly being TRBD1 (6 bases). This CDR3 has 14 amino acids. The germline CDR1 and CDR2 sequences are DFQATT and SNEGSKA (reference sequence). V was trimmed by 6 bases and J by 1 base, leaving 10 bases between them. The DNA of the CDR3 is TGCAGTGCGTACAGGGAATCCTATAATTCACCCCTCCACTTT. Protein: CSAYRESYNSPLHF.

The chain is built from TRBV7-6 and TRBJ2-5; D is uncertain. Germline CDR1 SGHVS, CDR2 FNYEAQ. V lost 1 base and J 5 bases, leaving 11 bases between the germline ends. The CDR3 totals 14 residues. The CDR3 DNA reads as TGTGCCAGCAGCTTAGGCAGCAGCATTGAGACCCAGTACTTC. This encodes CASSLGSSIETQYF.

The chain is built from TRBV28 and TRBJ2-4; 12 bases match TRBD1. The CDR3 contains 14 residues. Germline CDR1 and CDR2: MDHEN and SYDVKM. After removal of 5 bases from V and 13 bases from J, the junction contained 9 bases not matched to a gene. CDR3 DNA sequence: TGTGCCAGCAGTGGGACAGGGGGCGCGGGAGAGCAGTACTTC. Amino acid sequence: CASSGTGGAGEQYF.

This clonotype has a handful of counts. V gene TRBV27 combines with J gene TRBJ2-7, with a tentative D call TRBD2 (5 bases). CDR3 length: 12 residues. Trimming pared 9 bases from V and 1 base from J, leaving 10 bases between. Germline CDR1 reads MNHEY; CDR2 reads SMNVEV (reference sequence). The CDR3 sequence: CASGSGSYEQYF. Here the CDR3 DNA reads TGTGCCAGTGGGAGTGGATCCTACGAGCAGTACTTC.

This clonotype was detected a few times. The genes are TRBV29-1 and TRBJ2-1; possibly TRBD2 for D (5 bases). Germline CDR1 and CDR2: SQVTM and ANQGSEA. This CDR3 spans 14 amino acids. Trimming shortened V by 0 bases and J by 9 bases, and 15 bases separated the two germline ends. The CDR3 bases are TGCAGCGTTGAAGATCTCCAACCAGGAGGTGAGCAGTTCTTC. Residues: CSVEDLQPGGEQFF.

There are a few counts of this clonotype. This rearrangement joins TRBV23-1 to TRBJ2-5; TRBD1 matches 8 bases. TRBV23-1 is an ORF for which the function is uncertain. CDR3 length equals 14 residues. The V gene end was trimmed by 7 bases and the J gene end by 0 bases; junction bases not matched to a gene: 4. DNA for the CDR3: TGCGCCAGCACCATGGGACAGGACCAAGAGACCCAGTACTTC. Its protein product is CASTMGQDQETQYF.

The chain uses TRBV15 and TRBJ2-5; D unresolved. V lost 2 bases to trimming and J lost 11 bases, with 15 bases between them. The CDR3 loop spans 13 amino acids. From germline, CDR1 is LNHNV and CDR2 YYDKDF (reference sequence). CDR3: CATSRIGYNEQYF. CDR3 sequence (DNA): TGTGCCACCAGCAGAATCGGGTACAATGAGCAGTACTTC. The full variable domain, in which reference TRBV15 and TRBJ2-5 provide the parts outside the CDR3, is DAMVIQNPRYQVTQFGKPVTLSCSQTLNHNVMYWYQQKSSQAPKLLFHYYDKDFNNEADTPDNFQSRRPNTSFCFLDIRSPGLGDTAMYLCATSRIGYNEQYFGPGTRLLVL.

CDR3: CASSLATRSDNEQYF. CDR3 DNA sequence: TGTGCCAGCAGCTTAGCCACCCGAAGTGACAATGAGCAGTACTTC. V usage is TRBV7-8 and J usage is TRBJ2-5; no reliable D call. V was trimmed by 0 bases and J by 11 bases, leaving 19 bases between them. Looked up from germline, CDR1 is SGHVS and CDR2 is FQNEAQ. This CDR3 spans 15 amino acids. Looking up the rest from reference TRBV7-8 and TRBJ2-5 gives the full variable domain: GAGVSQSPRYKVAKRGQDVALRCDPISGHVSLFWYQQALGQGPEFLTYFQNEAQLDKSGLPSDRFFAERPEGSVSTLKIQRTQQEDSAVYLCASSLATRSDNEQYFGPGTRLLVL.

V is TRBV7-9 and J is TRBJ2-5; the D gene is possibly TRBD1 (5 bases). V was shortened by 1 base and J by 10 bases, with 19 bases between the two germline ends. CDR3 length: 15 amino acids. Looked up from germline, CDR1 is SEHNR and CDR2 is FQNEAQ (reference sequence). The chain's CDR3 is CASSLGIGNQGLQYF. The CDR3 coding sequence is TGTGCCAGCAGCTTAGGCATAGGCAACCAGGGCCTCCAGTACTTC.

The J gene is TRBJ1-1, the V gene TRBV2; D possibly corresponds to TRBD1 (5 bases). This CDR3 spans 13 amino acids. Deletions cut 7 bases from V and 1 base from J, with 10 bases between. Germline CDR1 SNHLY, CDR2 FYNNEI. The CDR3, as DNA: TGTGCCAGCAAGACAGAGACGAACACTGAAGCTTTCTTT. Residues: CASKTETNTEAFF. Full variable domain (missing parts from reference TRBV2 and TRBJ1-1): EPEVTQTPSHQVTQMGQEVILRCVPISNHLYFYWYRQILGQKVEFLVSFYNNEISEKSEIFDDQFSVERPDGSNFTLKIRSTKLEDSAMYFCASKTETNTEAFFGQGTRLTVV.

The chain is built from TRBV6-2 or TRBV6-3 and TRBJ1-1; tentative D call: TRBD1 (5 bases). Germline CDR1 and CDR2: MNHEY and SVGEGT. The CDR3 extends over 13 amino acids. Trimming took off 1 base at V and 4 bases at J, with 7 bases between the two ends. CDR3 protein: CASSYWGSTEAFF. The CDR3 DNA is TGTGCCAGCAGTTACTGGGGGAGCACTGAAGCTTTCTTT.

This chain connects TRBV4-1 to TRBJ1-2; tentatively, D is TRBD1 (5 bases). Trimming removed 2 bases at V and 5 bases at J, with 15 bases between. Germline V gene sequence: CDR1 MGHRA, CDR2 YSYEKL. The CDR3 length is 15 residues. In nucleotides, the CDR3 is TGCGCCAGCAGCCAAATCCGGGACCTCAGATATGGCTACACCTTC. This translates into CASSQIRDLRYGYTF.

There are a few counts of this clonotype. The V gene is TRBV20-1, the J gene TRBJ2-7; TRBD2 agrees at 9 bases. The CDR3 totals 14 residues. With 6 bases clipped from V and 3 bases from J, the junction kept 9 bases outside the gene matches. Germline V gene data show CDR1 as DFQATT and CDR2 as SNEGSKA (reference sequence). The CDR3 loop reads CSASGPSGNYEQYF. In nucleotides, the CDR3 is TGCAGTGCCAGCGGTCCTAGCGGGAACTACGAGCAGTACTTC.

V is TRBV11-2 and J is TRBJ1-1, with D maybe TRBD1 (6 bases). Trimming removed 5 bases at V and 3 bases at J, with 13 bases between. The germline V gene has CDR1 SGHAT and CDR2 FQNNGV. This CDR3 comprises 14 residues. The CDR3 region has the DNA TGTGCCAGCAGCCCCGGGGGGCCGGACACTGAAGCTTTCTTT. Its protein product is CASSPGGPDTEAFF.